Listed below are T cell receptor beta chains from one sample, sequenced in a study of blood T cell repertoires in COVID-19. Measured with immunoSEQ multiplex PCR; TCRdb has only the in-frame clones, and not every one. Of 250,000 or so clones detected, approximately 84% appear once; the ten largest clones hold under 4.5%. Sequenced input: peripheral blood. These receptor sequences come from a man in his forties or fifties with acute or convalescent COVID-19. Both conserved end residues are part of each CDR3. D genes are given only for firm matches. The size field is filled for only some rows; it gives once, few, many or a size class.

V gene: TRBV5-1
J gene: TRBJ2-2
CDR3 length: 16
D gene: TRBD2
clone size: few
CDR3 protein: CASTELGAGSSGELFF
CDR3 DNA: TGCGCCAGCACCGAATTAGGAGCGGGAAGTTCCGGGGAGCTGTTTTTT

V gene: TRBV29-1
J gene: TRBJ1-2
CDR3 length: 15
D gene: TRBD1
clone size: -
CDR3 protein: CSVSGTGFQSTGYTF
CDR3 DNA: TGCAGCGTCTCCGGGACAGGGTTTCAAAGCACGGGCTACACCTTC

V gene: TRBV4-1
J gene: TRBJ1-4
CDR3 length: 15
D gene: -
clone size: -
CDR3 protein: CASTKIWGVDEKLFF
CDR3 DNA: TGCGCCAGCACCAAAATCTGGGGGGTGGATGAAAAACTGTTTTTT

V gene: TRBV11-2
J gene: TRBJ1-1
CDR3 length: 15
D gene: -
clone size: -
CDR3 protein: CASSVRSLKNTEAFF
CDR3 DNA: TGTGCCAGCAGCGTACGATCACTGAAGAACACTGAAGCTTTCTTT

V gene: TRBV5-1
J gene: TRBJ1-1
CDR3 length: 14
D gene: -
clone size: -
CDR3 protein: CASSPDGGGTEAFF
CDR3 DNA: TGCGCCAGCAGCCCGGACGGGGGTGGGACTGAAGCTTTCTTT

V gene: TRBV24-1
J gene: TRBJ2-1
CDR3 length: 14
D gene: TRBD1
clone size: -
CDR3 protein: CATRDRLSYNEQFF
CDR3 DNA: TGTGCCACGCGGGACAGGTTATCCTACAATGAGCAGTTCTTC

V gene: TRBV6-1
J gene: TRBJ2-5
CDR3 length: 15
D gene: -
clone size: few
CDR3 protein: CASSEARHHQETQYF
CDR3 DNA: TGTGCCAGCAGTGAAGCGCGACACCACCAAGAGACCCAGTACTTC

V gene: TRBV27
J gene: TRBJ2-1
CDR3 length: 13
D gene: -
clone size: -
CDR3 protein: CASAFGEVNEQFF
CDR3 DNA: TGTGCCAGCGCGTTTGGTGAAGTTAATGAGCAGTTCTTC

V gene: TRBV30
J gene: TRBJ2-3
CDR3 length: 14
D gene: TRBD1
clone size: -
CDR3 protein: CAWSPGGRTDTQYF
CDR3 DNA: TGTGCCTGGAGTCCAGGGGGTAGGACAGATACGCAGTATTTT

V gene: TRBV7-6
J gene: TRBJ1-3
CDR3 length: 15
D gene: TRBD1
clone size: -
CDR3 protein: CASSLGAGGGNTIYF
CDR3 DNA: TGTGCCAGCAGCTTAGGAGCAGGGGGCGGAAACACCATATATTTT

V gene: TRBV9
J gene: TRBJ2-2
CDR3 length: 18
D gene: TRBD2
clone size: -
CDR3 protein: CASSDGLAGTEHAGELFF
CDR3 DNA: TGTGCCAGCAGCGACGGACTAGCGGGGACAGAACACGCCGGGGAGCTGTTTTTT

V gene: TRBV5-5
J gene: TRBJ2-3
CDR3 length: 15
D gene: -
clone size: -
CDR3 protein: CASSFAGGTTDTQYF
CDR3 DNA: TGTGCCAGCAGCTTCGCGGGCGGTACCACAGATACGCAGTATTTT

V gene: TRBV9
J gene: TRBJ2-3
CDR3 length: 12
D gene: -
clone size: -
CDR3 protein: CASSVVRDTQYF
CDR3 DNA: TGTGCCAGCAGCGTAGTCAGGGATACGCAGTATTTT

V gene: TRBV6-5
J gene: TRBJ1-1
CDR3 length: 15
D gene: TRBD1
clone size: -
CDR3 protein: CASRQQGDWSTEAFF
CDR3 DNA: TGTGCCAGCAGACAGCAGGGGGATTGGAGCACTGAAGCTTTCTTT

V gene: TRBV19
J gene: TRBJ1-2
CDR3 length: 17
D gene: -
clone size: -
CDR3 protein: CASSPQDTRYNNYGYTF
CDR3 DNA: TGTGCCAGTAGTCCCCAGGACACCCGCTACAATAACTATGGCTACACCTTC

V gene: TRBV4-1
J gene: TRBJ1-1
CDR3 length: 15
D gene: -
clone size: -
CDR3 protein: CASSQEDENAGEAFF
CDR3 DNA: TGCGCCAGCAGCCAAGAAGATGAGAATGCAGGAGAAGCTTTCTTT

V gene: TRBV5-4
J gene: TRBJ2-3
CDR3 length: 15
D gene: -
clone size: -
CDR3 protein: CASSRATGVTDTQYF
CDR3 DNA: TGTGCCAGCAGCCGAGCCACGGGAGTCACAGATACGCAGTATTTT

V gene: TRBV6-6
J gene: TRBJ2-5
CDR3 length: 16
D gene: TRBD2
clone size: once
CDR3 protein: CASSSINGAPREAQYF
CDR3 DNA: TGTGCCAGCAGTTCGATTAACGGGGCTCCCCGGGAGGCCCAGTACTTC

V gene: TRBV7-3
J gene: TRBJ2-1
CDR3 length: 13
D gene: -
clone size: -
CDR3 protein: CASSSYAGNEQFF
CDR3 DNA: TGTGCCAGCAGCTCTTACGCGGGGAATGAGCAGTTCTTC

V gene: TRBV7-9
J gene: TRBJ2-3
CDR3 length: 18
D gene: -
clone size: -
CDR3 protein: CASSSPDRRQVLTDTQYF
CDR3 DNA: TGTGCCAGCAGCTCGCCCGATCGGCGACAGGTTCTCACAGATACGCAGTATTTT

V gene: TRBV9
J gene: TRBJ2-3
CDR3 length: 16
D gene: -
clone size: -
CDR3 protein: CASSVGSTTPTDTQYF
CDR3 DNA: TGTGCCAGCAGCGTAGGGAGTACTACTCCCACAGATACGCAGTATTTT

V gene: TRBV5-1
J gene: TRBJ1-5
CDR3 length: 14
D gene: -
clone size: -
CDR3 protein: CASSFRYSNQPQHF
CDR3 DNA: TGCGCCAGCAGCTTCCGGTATAGCAATCAGCCCCAGCATTTT

V gene: TRBV5-5
J gene: TRBJ1-2
CDR3 length: 17
D gene: -
clone size: -
CDR3 protein: CASSLREGRGGNYGYTF
CDR3 DNA: TGTGCCAGCAGCTTACGTGAGGGGAGGGGCGGTAACTATGGCTACACCTTC

V gene: TRBV6-5
J gene: TRBJ1-2
CDR3 length: 12
D gene: -
clone size: -
CDR3 protein: CASSRQNYGYTF
CDR3 DNA: TGTGCCAGCAGTAGACAGAACTATGGCTACACCTTC

V gene: TRBV4-1
J gene: TRBJ2-6
CDR3 length: 20
D gene: TRBD1
clone size: once
CDR3 protein: CASSQDPTGAKDSGANVLTF
CDR3 DNA: TGCGCCAGCAGCCAAGACCCGACAGGGGCTAAAGACTCTGGGGCCAACGTCCTGACTTTC

V gene: TRBV18
J gene: TRBJ2-4
CDR3 length: 16
D gene: TRBD2
clone size: once
CDR3 protein: CASSLTRTSPKSIQYF
CDR3 DNA: TGTGCCAGCTCACTCACCCGGACTAGCCCAAAAAGCATTCAGTACTTC

V gene: TRBV11-3
J gene: TRBJ2-7
CDR3 length: 15
D gene: TRBD2
clone size: -
CDR3 protein: CASSFSPGLPYEQYF
CDR3 DNA: TGTGCCAGCAGCTTTTCACCGGGACTACCTTACGAGCAGTACTTC

V gene: TRBV7-3
J gene: TRBJ1-1
CDR3 length: 13
D gene: TRBD1
clone size: -
CDR3 protein: CASSSDRDTEAFF
CDR3 DNA: TGTGCCAGCAGCTCTGACAGGGACACTGAAGCTTTCTTT

V gene: TRBV7-3
J gene: TRBJ2-2
CDR3 length: 16
D gene: -
clone size: -
CDR3 protein: CASSKGGSANTGELFF
CDR3 DNA: TGTGCCAGCAGCAAGGGAGGAAGCGCGAACACCGGGGAGCTGTTTTTT

V gene: TRBV28
J gene: TRBJ1-6
CDR3 length: 13
D gene: -
clone size: -
CDR3 protein: CASTSVQVSPLHF
CDR3 DNA: TGTGCCAGCACCTCAGTTCAGGTTTCACCCCTCCACTTT

V gene: TRBV5-1
J gene: TRBJ2-7
CDR3 length: 14
D gene: TRBD1
clone size: -
CDR3 protein: CASSPRDRTLEQYF
CDR3 DNA: TGCGCCAGCAGCCCTCGGGACAGGACTCTCGAGCAGTACTTC

V gene: TRBV18
J gene: TRBJ2-7
CDR3 length: 13
D gene: -
clone size: -
CDR3 protein: CASSPSGTYEQYF
CDR3 DNA: TGTGCCAGCTCACCGTCAGGGACCTACGAGCAGTACTTC

V gene: TRBV5-1
J gene: TRBJ2-7
CDR3 length: 14
D gene: TRBD1
clone size: -
CDR3 protein: CASSLGQGRDEQYF
CDR3 DNA: TGCGCCAGCAGCTTAGGACAGGGAAGAGACGAGCAGTACTTC

V gene: TRBV10-3
J gene: TRBJ1-2
CDR3 length: 15
D gene: TRBD1
clone size: -
CDR3 protein: CAISESTDRVNGYTF
CDR3 DNA: TGTGCCATCAGTGAGTCTACCGACAGGGTTAATGGCTACACCTTC

V gene: TRBV19
J gene: TRBJ1-2
CDR3 length: 14
D gene: TRBD1
clone size: -
CDR3 protein: CASSPGQAPYGYTF
CDR3 DNA: TGTGCCAGTAGTCCTGGACAGGCACCATATGGCTACACCTTC

V gene: TRBV3-1/TRBV3-2
J gene: TRBJ1-4
CDR3 length: 14
D gene: -
clone size: -
CDR3 protein: CASSQAFQNEKLFF
CDR3 DNA: TGTGCCAGCAGCCAAGCGTTCCAGAATGAAAAACTGTTTTTT

V gene: TRBV11-3
J gene: TRBJ2-6
CDR3 length: 16
D gene: TRBD1
clone size: -
CDR3 protein: CASSKRTGESSNVLTF
CDR3 DNA: TGTGCCAGCAGCAAACGGACAGGGGAAAGTAGTAACGTCCTGACTTTC

V gene: TRBV10-2
J gene: TRBJ2-5
CDR3 length: 15
D gene: TRBD2
clone size: -
CDR3 protein: CASSGLAGVQETQYF
CDR3 DNA: TGCGCCAGCAGTGGGCTAGCGGGGGTCCAAGAGACCCAGTACTTC

V gene: TRBV18
J gene: TRBJ1-1
CDR3 length: 14
D gene: -
clone size: -
CDR3 protein: CASSPTQGYTEAFF
CDR3 DNA: TGTGCCAGCTCACCGACCCAGGGGTACACTGAAGCTTTCTTT

V gene: TRBV27
J gene: TRBJ2-1
CDR3 length: 15
D gene: TRBD2
clone size: -
CDR3 protein: CASTYGTSGDNEQFF
CDR3 DNA: TGTGCCAGCACCTATGGGACTAGCGGGGACAATGAGCAGTTCTTC

V gene: TRBV6-5
J gene: TRBJ1-2
CDR3 length: 15
D gene: -
clone size: -
CDR3 protein: CASSYFRDKNYGYTF
CDR3 DNA: TGTGCCAGCAGTTACTTCCGGGACAAGAACTATGGCTACACCTTC

V gene: TRBV5-1
J gene: TRBJ2-7
CDR3 length: 17
D gene: TRBD1
clone size: -
CDR3 protein: CASSFRTGQGDTYEQYF
CDR3 DNA: TGCGCCAGCAGCTTCCGGACAGGACAGGGGGATACCTACGAGCAGTACTTC

V gene: TRBV23-1
J gene: TRBJ1-1
CDR3 length: 12
D gene: -
clone size: -
CDR3 protein: CASTTDRLEAFF
CDR3 DNA: TGCGCCAGCACCACTGACAGGCTTGAAGCTTTCTTT

V gene: TRBV5-8
J gene: TRBJ2-3
CDR3 length: 16
D gene: TRBD1
clone size: -
CDR3 protein: CASSLGQGAGTDTQYF
CDR3 DNA: TGTGCCAGCAGCTTGGGACAGGGGGCCGGCACAGATACGCAGTATTTT

V gene: TRBV11-3
J gene: TRBJ2-5
CDR3 length: 14
D gene: TRBD2
clone size: -
CDR3 protein: CASSLKREWETQYF
CDR3 DNA: TGTGCCAGCAGCTTAAAGCGGGAGTGGGAGACCCAGTACTTC

V gene: TRBV5-5
J gene: TRBJ2-1
CDR3 length: 16
D gene: -
clone size: -
CDR3 protein: CASRPTWTQGTNEQFF
CDR3 DNA: TGTGCCAGCAGACCAACTTGGACACAGGGAACAAATGAGCAGTTCTTC

V gene: TRBV10-2
J gene: TRBJ2-1
CDR3 length: 14
D gene: -
clone size: -
CDR3 protein: CASSDGISYNEQFF
CDR3 DNA: TGCGCCAGCAGTGACGGGATCTCCTACAATGAGCAGTTCTTC

V gene: TRBV19
J gene: TRBJ2-1
CDR3 length: 15
D gene: TRBD2
clone size: -
CDR3 protein: CASSSGGAPIDEQFF
CDR3 DNA: TGTGCCAGTAGTAGCGGGGGGGCTCCCATAGATGAGCAGTTCTTC

V gene: TRBV12-3/TRBV12-4
J gene: TRBJ2-7
CDR3 length: 12
D gene: TRBD2
clone size: -
CDR3 protein: CASGSGFYEQYF
CDR3 DNA: TGTGCCAGCGGTAGCGGGTTTTACGAGCAGTACTTC

V gene: TRBV3-1/TRBV3-2
J gene: TRBJ1-2
CDR3 length: 13
D gene: -
clone size: -
CDR3 protein: CASSHLVEGGYTF
CDR3 DNA: TGTGCCAGCAGCCACCTGGTGGAGGGCGGCTACACCTTC

V gene: TRBV27
J gene: TRBJ1-1
CDR3 length: 14
D gene: -
clone size: -
CDR3 protein: CASSLADIYTEAFF
CDR3 DNA: TGTGCCAGCAGTTTAGCGGACATTTATACTGAAGCTTTCTTT

V gene: TRBV19
J gene: TRBJ1-4
CDR3 length: 15
D gene: -
clone size: -
CDR3 protein: CASSNQGMVSEKLFF
CDR3 DNA: TGTGCCAGTAGTAACCAGGGAATGGTTAGTGAAAAACTGTTTTTT

V gene: TRBV2
J gene: TRBJ2-3
CDR3 length: 15
D gene: TRBD1
clone size: -
CDR3 protein: CASSEAGTDTDTQYF
CDR3 DNA: TGTGCCAGCAGTGAAGCCGGGACAGACACAGATACGCAGTATTTT